The present TCR beta chain was sequenced within a study of blood T cell repertoires in COVID-19. Study information: Collection of acute and convalescent COVID-19 samples took place in the United States, Italy and Spain. The analysed material was cDNA or gDNA that came from T cells, B-cell-depleted T cells, or PBMCs.

This CDR3 has 14 residues. V shed 8 bases and J shed 4 bases, with 14 bases lying between them. From germline, CDR1 is MNHEY and CDR2 SVGAGI. Methods used by the authors: Estimates of nucleated cell counts were drawn from the amplification of reference gene primers. Here immunoSEQ multiplex PCR was the method, and the copy in TCRdb shows in-frame clones only, minus some. For V, J and clone size, that table is used; D and trimming come from the DNA. In the table there are around 380,000 clones, over 65% of which are singletons. This chain joins TRBV6-5 and TRBJ2-2, with D maybe TRBD1 (6 bases). The sequencing input was peripheral blood. The receptor's source is a human donor with acute or convalescent COVID-19. The donor label of this sample is uncertain. CDR3 DNA: TGTGCCAGCCTTCGGAGAGGGGGCACCGGGGAGCTGTTTTTT. Amino acid sequence: CASLRRGGTGELFF.